The 18 T cell receptor beta chains below come from one sample, sequenced in a study of T cell responses to AZD1222 COVID-19 vaccine. Measured with immunoSEQ multiplex PCR; TCRdb has only the in-frame clones, and not every one. The repertoire holds 150,000 to 200,000 clones, with roughly 87% as singletons. The source material was peripheral blood, sampled on day 0 of AZD1222 vaccination. These receptors were obtained from an adult in good health.

The chain is built from TRBV6-2 or TRBV6-3 and TRBJ1-3; D ambiguous. Per germline, CDR1 MNHEY and CDR2 SVGEGT. The length of the CDR3 is 12 residues. The V end was cut by 5 bases, the J end by 4 bases, with 6 bases between. The CDR3 loop is CASSNGGNTIYF. CDR3 coding DNA: TGTGCCAGCAGTAACGGAGGAAACACCATATATTTT.

This sequence joins TRBV4-1 and TRBJ1-1, with D perhaps matching TRBD1 (5 bases). The CDR3 is 15 amino acids. V lost 1 base to trimming and J lost 6 bases, with 15 bases between them. Germline V gives CDR1 MGHRA, CDR2 YSYEKL. CDR3 bases: TGCGCCAGCAGCCAAGGGGGGACGGCTAGCGCTGAAGCTTTCTTT. Its protein product is CASSQGGTASAEAFF.

Written as DNA, the CDR3 is TGCGCCAGCAGCTTGTTAGGGCAGCTCGGCAATGAGCAGTTCTTC. It is translated as CASSLLGQLGNEQFF. V usage is TRBV5-1 and J usage is TRBJ2-1; D unclear. CDR3 length equals 15 residues. Deletions cut 1 base from V and 6 bases from J, with 14 bases between. Germline V gene data show CDR1 as SGHRS and CDR2 as YFSETQ.

The chain has TRBV18 and TRBJ2-2; 7 nucleotides agree with TRBD2. CDR3 length: 14 amino acids. V was clipped by 2 bases and J by 6 bases; unmatched bases: 3. Germline CDR1 is KGHSH and CDR2 is LQKENI. For the CDR3, the DNA is TGTGCCAGCTCACCAATAACTAGCGCCGGGGAGCTGTTTTTT. This sequence encodes CASSPITSAGELFF.

The chain recombines TRBV28 with TRBJ1-5; 10 nucleotides agree with TRBD1. This CDR3 has 15 residues. Germline V gives CDR1 MDHEN, CDR2 SYDVKM. V dropped 7 bases and J dropped 2; count of bases not matched to a gene: 5. The CDR3 sequence: CASTAGTGGNQPQHF. DNA for the CDR3: TGTGCCAGCACCGCCGGGACAGGGGGCAATCAGCCCCAGCATTTT.

This chain links TRBV6-5 with TRBJ2-1; 13 bases line up with TRBD2. Germline V CDR1 and CDR2: MNHEY, SVGAGI. CDR3 length: 16 amino acids. V was pared by 0 bases and J by 10 bases, with 6 bases of the junction left unmatched. For the CDR3, the DNA is TGTGCCAGCAGTTACTCGACGACTAGCGGGAGGCCCGAGCAGTTCTTC. Protein product: CASSYSTTSGRPEQFF.

The gene calls are TRBV11-2 and TRBJ2-1; D possibly matches TRBD1 or TRBD2 (5 bases each). The germline V gene encodes CDR1 SGHAT and CDR2 FQNNGV. The CDR3 loop spans 15 amino acids. V gave up 1 base and J gave up 7 bases, with 14 bases separating them. The CDR3 sequence: CASSLVRDHYNEQFF. CDR3 nucleotide sequence: TGTGCCAGCAGCTTAGTTAGGGACCACTATAATGAGCAGTTCTTC.

The V and J genes are TRBV6-1 and TRBJ2-7, with TRBD1 identical over 9 bases. CDR1 and CDR2 from the germline V gene are MNHNS and SASEGT. This CDR3 region has 17 residues. V lost 3 bases and J lost 3; bases outside the gene matches: 12. The CDR3 nucleotides are TGTGCCAGCAGTGAGCCCTCCGGGACAGGGAATTTCTACGAGCAGTACTTC. It yields the protein CASSEPSGTGNFYEQYF.

The chain employs TRBV9 and TRBJ1-1; D ambiguous. V lost 4 bases, J lost 11 bases, and 24 bases lay in between. Germline CDR1 reads SGDLS; CDR2 reads YYNGEE. This CDR3 has 15 residues. In DNA form, the CDR3 reads TGTGCCAGCAGCTCCGACCCCGGCCCCATTTTGGCGGCTTTCTTT. Its protein product is CASSSDPGPILAAFF. Looking up the rest from reference TRBV9 and TRBJ1-1 gives the full variable domain: DSGVTQTPKHLITATGQRVTLRCSPRSGDLSVYWYQQSLDQGLQFLIQYYNGEERAKGNILERFSAQQFPDLHSELNLSSLELGDSALYFCASSSDPGPILAAFFGQGTRLTVV.

In this sample, this clone turned up once. The CDR3 reads CASSLGTGVSGYTF. Written as DNA, the CDR3 is TGTGCCAGCAGTTTGGGGACAGGGGTATCTGGCTACACCTTC. J is TRBJ1-2 and V is TRBV6-2 or TRBV6-3; 10 bases agree with TRBD1. Germline trimming cut 4 bases from V and 7 bases from J; bases unmatched to any gene: 6. Germline loops: CDR1 MNHEY, CDR2 SVGEGT. The CDR3 is 14 amino acids.

V usage is TRBV27 and J usage is TRBJ2-7; TRBD1 matches 8 bases. The CDR3 is 16 residues long. V shed 2 bases and J 3 bases; nucleotides not matched to a gene: 9. From germline, CDR1 is MNHEY and CDR2 SMNVEV (reference sequence). The DNA of the CDR3 is TGTGCCAGCAGTTTACGCCAGGGGGCCCTTGGCTACGAGCAGTACTTC. Its protein product is CASSLRQGALGYEQYF.

This chain joins TRBV6-5 and TRBJ1-2; D is perhaps TRBD1 (6 bases). The ends were cut back, 6 bases at V and 2 bases at J, with 16 bases in the middle. Germline V CDR1 and CDR2: MNHEY, SVGAGI. The CDR3 sequence is 15 residues long. CDR3 loop: CASRSTTGRNYGYTF. The CDR3 bases are TGTGCCAGCAGGAGCACGACAGGACGCAACTATGGCTACACCTTC.

This rearrangement joins TRBV9 to TRBJ2-1, with D perhaps TRBD2 (6 bases). Germline V CDR1 and CDR2: SGDLS, YYNGEE. The length of the CDR3 is 15 residues. Trimming cost V 5 bases and J 5 bases, with 17 bases left between them. CDR3 in amino acids: CASSSRVAGHNEQFF. The CDR3 region has the DNA TGTGCCAGCAGTTCTCGAGTGGCGGGGCACAATGAGCAGTTCTTC. Full variable domain (outside the CDR3, taken from reference TRBV9 and TRBJ2-1): DSGVTQTPKHLITATGQRVTLRCSPRSGDLSVYWYQQSLDQGLQFLIQYYNGEERAKGNILERFSAQQFPDLHSELNLSSLELGDSALYFCASSSRVAGHNEQFFGPGTRLTVL.

The chain carries TRBV28 and TRBJ2-7; TRBD2 aligns across 8 bases. The germline CDR1 and CDR2 sequences are MDHEN and SYDVKM. V was clipped by 3 bases and J by 5 bases; unmatched bases: 9. The CDR3 loop spans 15 amino acids. In DNA, the CDR3 is TGTGCCAGCAGTTTGAGCGGGAGTTCAAAGGACGAGCAGTACTTC. Amino acid sequence: CASSLSGSSKDEQYF.

The chain recombines TRBV7-9 with TRBJ2-1, with D uncertain. V lost 0 bases and J lost 5, with 8 bases in between. From germline, CDR1 is SEHNR and CDR2 FQNEAQ (reference sequence). The CDR3 runs to 14 residues. CDR3 in DNA: TGTGCCAGCAGCTTAGCCGGACCTAACAATGAGCAGTTCTTC. This translates into CASSLAGPNNEQFF.

The chain links TRBV6-1 to TRBJ2-3; maybe TRBD1 (5 bases). Germline CDR1 is MNHNS and CDR2 is SASEGT. This CDR3 has 13 residues. V lost 3 bases and J 12 bases, leaving 16 bases between the germline ends. CDR3 DNA sequence: TGTGCCAGCAGTGAGGGCGACAGTTTGAGACAGTATTTT. It encodes CASSEGDSLRQYF.

V is TRBV5-1 and J is TRBJ2-1, with TRBD1 matching 12 bases. This CDR3 region has 15 residues. Germline V gene lookup returns CDR1 SGHRS and CDR2 YFSETQ. J lost 7 bases, V lost 3 bases, and 5 bases had no gene match. Here the CDR3 DNA reads TGCGCCAGCAGCTCGGGACAGGGGGCTCGGAATGAGCAGTTCTTC. Translation gives CASSSGQGARNEQFF.

The rearrangement joins TRBV3-1 (or the pseudogene TRBV3-2) to TRBJ2-5; D unclear. Germline V gene lookup returns CDR1 LGHDT and CDR2 YNNKEL (reference sequence). The length of the CDR3 is 11 residues. Between the trimmed V and J ends, which lost 1 base and 11 bases, there was a span of 8 bases. The CDR3 nucleotides are TGTGCCAGCAGCCAAGTTCTAGAACAGTACTTC. Its translation: CASSQVLEQYF.